This T cell receptor (beta chain) was identified during a study of blood T cell repertoires in COVID-19. Generated by immunoSEQ multiplex PCR, the TCRdb table keeps only in-frame clones and is missing some. The table shows about 150,000 clones, with 80% to 85% occurring only once. With V trimmed by 5 bases and J by 2 bases, 6 bases remained unmatched. The CDR3 is 14 amino acids. Germline CDR1 and CDR2: SEHNR and FQNEAQ (reference sequence). Sequenced input: peripheral blood. The chain has TRBV7-9 and TRBJ2-7; 7 bases map to TRBD1. The TCR sequence derives from a woman aged 60-75 years with active or convalescent COVID-19. CDR3: CASSPGQGAYEQYF. The CDR3 DNA reads TGTGCCAGCAGCCCAGGGCAGGGGGCCTACGAGCAGTACTTC.